Below are 24 T cell receptor beta chains sequenced from a single sample in a study of technical replicates of blood from a handful of donors. The data were produced by immunoSEQ multiplex PCR, yet TCRdb's version contains in-frame clones alone and is incomplete. The data show more than 75,000 clones, around 93% seen once. The material sequenced was T cells isolated from PBMCs. The receptors shown here come from a human donor in good health.

This sequence joins TRBV29-1 and TRBJ2-2; D might be TRBD1 (5 bases). Germline V lookup: CDR1 SQVTM, CDR2 ANQGSEA. This CDR3 contains 14 residues. V was clipped by 4 bases and J by 0 bases, with 9 bases between them. The CDR3 region has the DNA TGCAGCGTTGCAGGGCCCGCGAACACCGGGGAGCTGTTTTTT. It yields the protein CSVAGPANTGELFF.

The chain combines TRBV28 with TRBJ1-1; 8 nucleotides line up with TRBD1. The CDR3 is 13 residues long. Trimming cost V 7 bases and J 4 bases; bases outside gene matches: 5. The germline V gene has CDR1 MDHEN and CDR2 SYDVKM. The CDR3 nucleotides read TGTGCCAGCATCGTTCAGGGGGCCACTGAAGCTTTCTTT. Protein sequence: CASIVQGATEAFF.

The rearrangement links TRBV4-1 to TRBJ2-1; 10 bases agree with TRBD2. Trimming at V came to 0 bases and at J to 7 bases, leaving 9 bases not matched to a gene. Germline V lookup: CDR1 MGHRA, CDR2 YSYEKL. The CDR3 sequence is 17 residues long. CDR3 loop: CASSQDMVTSGFNEQFF. DNA for the CDR3: TGCGCCAGCAGCCAAGATATGGTGACTAGCGGGTTTAATGAGCAGTTCTTC.

The chain uses TRBV6-4 and TRBJ1-5; TRBD1 matches at 8 bases. Trimming cost V 6 bases and J 4 bases; bases outside gene matches: 8. The CDR3 sequence is 15 residues long. From germline, CDR1 is MRHNA and CDR2 SNTAGT. For the CDR3, the DNA is TGTGCCAGCAGCCTGGACAGGGTATCAAATCAGCCCCAGCATTTT. It specifies CASSLDRVSNQPQHF.

The chain employs TRBV4-1 and TRBJ2-7, with 8 nucleotides matching TRBD1. CDR3 length: 17 amino acids. CDR1 MGHRA and CDR2 YSYEKL come from the germline V gene. Trimming took 1 base from V and 5 from J; bases not matched to a gene: 13. DNA of the CDR3: TGCGCCAGCAGCCAAGTTTGGGGGAAACAGGGGGGCGACGAGCAGTACTTC. It translates to CASSQVWGKQGGDEQYF.

V and J are TRBV9 and TRBJ1-4, with 7 bases matching TRBD1. The CDR3 has 15 amino acids. The V gene end was trimmed by 6 bases and the J gene end by 5 bases; junction bases not matched to a gene: 10. Germline lookup yields CDR1 SGDLS and CDR2 YYNGEE. CDR3 loop: CASTSTGQLNEKLFF. In DNA, the CDR3 is TGTGCCAGCACCTCAACGGGACAGCTGAATGAAAAACTGTTTTTT.

V gene TRBV11-1 combines with J gene TRBJ2-1, with D maybe TRBD2 (7 bases). This CDR3 is built from 17 residues. V was clipped by 7 bases and J by 0 bases, with 19 bases between them. Germline assignment: CDR1 SGHAT and CDR2 FQDESV (reference sequence). Here the CDR3 reads CASTRGGADSSYNEQFF. The CDR3 nucleotides are TGTGCCAGCACGAGGGGGGGGGCGGATAGCTCCTACAATGAGCAGTTCTTC.

The rearrangement joins TRBV6-1 to TRBJ2-2, with 7 bases identical to TRBD2. Losses at the gene ends were 2 bases for V and 2 bases for J; bases not matched to a gene: 5. This CDR3 is 16 amino acids long. CDR1 and CDR2 from the germline V gene are MNHNS and SASEGT. The CDR3 loop is CASSEQRGSNTGELFF. The DNA of the CDR3 is TGTGCCAGCAGTGAACAGCGGGGAAGTAACACCGGGGAGCTGTTTTTT.

This chain joins TRBV7-9 and TRBJ1-2; D is uncertain. The CDR3 length is 16 residues. V lost 3 bases and J 0 bases, leaving 14 bases between the germline ends. Germline V gene lookup returns CDR1 SEHNR and CDR2 FQNEAQ (reference sequence). In DNA, the CDR3 is TGTGCCAGCAGCTTCCCCCCCCTACTAGCTAACTATGGCTACACCTTC. Protein: CASSFPPLLANYGYTF.

This chain links TRBV5-6 with TRBJ1-3; 7 bases match TRBD1. Germline assignment: CDR1 SGHDT and CDR2 YYEEEE. The CDR3 is 16 residues long. The ends lost 4 bases at V and 0 bases at J; junction bases unmatched: 7. DNA for the CDR3: TGTGCCAGCAGCCGAGGGACAGCCTACTCTGGAAACACCATATATTTT. Translating it yields CASSRGTAYSGNTIYF.

This clone appeared a single time. The rearrangement links TRBV10-2 to TRBJ1-5, with 7 bases lining up with TRBD1. This CDR3 contains 12 residues. Germline loops: CDR1 WSHSY, CDR2 SAAADI. Trimming cost V 11 bases and J 1 base; bases outside gene matches: 2. The CDR3 DNA sequence: TGCGCCTCCAGGGGGAGCAATCAGCCCCAGCATTTT. Amino acid sequence: CASRGSNQPQHF.

The J gene is TRBJ2-7, the V gene TRBV29-1; a weak D match, TRBD1 (5 bases). The CDR3 consists of 12 residues. Trimming took 4 bases from V and 2 from J, leaving 9 bases between them. In germline, CDR1 is SQVTM, CDR2 ANQGSEA. This chain's CDR3 is CSVVDTAYEQYF. CDR3 DNA: TGCAGCGTTGTGGACACCGCCTACGAGCAGTACTTC.

The V call is TRBV7-8, the J call TRBJ2-1; 12 bases fit TRBD1. The germline V gene has CDR1 SGHVS and CDR2 FQNEAQ. The CDR3 is made up of 15 amino acids. V shed 3 bases and J 10 bases; nucleotides not matched to a gene: 7. CDR3 loop: CASSFPGQGAREQFF. The DNA of the CDR3 is TGTGCCAGCAGCTTTCCGGGACAGGGGGCTCGGGAGCAGTTCTTC.

The chain carries TRBV5-1 and TRBJ2-2; 9 bases fit TRBD2. Germline-derived CDR1 and CDR2 are SGHRS and YFSETQ. V shed 0 bases, J shed 8 bases, and the junction held 14 bases outside the gene matches. There are 18 residues in the CDR3. The CDR3 coding sequence is TGCGCCAGCAGCTTGGCTAGTAGCGGGAGCCTCCGAGGAGGGGAGCTGTTTTTT. Protein sequence: CASSLASSGSLRGGELFF.

This chain connects TRBV9 to TRBJ2-5, with 8 bases identical to TRBD2. The length of the CDR3 is 15 residues. Looked up from germline, CDR1 is SGDLS and CDR2 is YYNGEE. The V segment lost 0 bases and the J segment 2 bases; nucleotides outside the gene matches: 3. The CDR3 DNA reads as TGTGCCAGCAGCGTAGGGATAGCGGGGCAAGAGACCCAGTACTTC. It encodes CASSVGIAGQETQYF.

In its sample, this clone was seen a few times. This sequence joins TRBV19 and TRBJ1-1; 8 bases match TRBD1. The V segment lost 4 bases and the J segment 1 base; nucleotides outside the gene matches: 5. The CDR3 has 15 residues. Germline V gene sequence: CDR1 LNHDA, CDR2 SQIVND (reference sequence). CDR3 in DNA: TGTGCCAGTAGTAGGTACAGGGGGGCGAACACTGAAGCTTTCTTT. It codes for CASSRYRGANTEAFF.

The genes are TRBV27 and TRBJ2-7, with D possibly matching TRBD2 (5 bases). CDR1 and CDR2 (germline): MNHEY, SMNVEV (reference sequence). The V end was cut by 2 bases, the J end by 6 bases, with 11 bases between. The CDR3 extends over 13 amino acids. The CDR3 DNA reads TGTGCCAGCAGTTTACTCGCTAGCACCGAGCAGTACTTC. This translates into CASSLLASTEQYF.

The chain couples TRBV28 to TRBJ2-5; a weak D match, TRBD1 (6 bases). This CDR3 contains 15 residues. Germline CDR1 MDHEN, CDR2 SYDVKM. The germline V and J ends were trimmed by 5 bases and 5 bases, with 18 bases remaining between them. Here the CDR3 reads CASSIPQGFGETQYF. The CDR3 region has the DNA TGTGCCAGCAGTATACCCCAGGGGTTTGGGGAGACCCAGTACTTC. The variable domain in full, completed from reference TRBV28 and TRBJ2-5, reads DVKVTQSSRYLVKRTGEKVFLECVQDMDHENMFWYRQDPGLGLRLIYFSYDVKMKEKGDIPEGYSVSREKKERFSLILESASTNQTSMYLCASSIPQGFGETQYFGPGTRLLVL.

The chain has TRBV5-1 and TRBJ1-2; D remains unclear. V lost 0 bases, J lost 2 bases, and 11 bases lay in between. Germline V gene lookup returns CDR1 SGHRS and CDR2 YFSETQ. The CDR3 runs to 15 residues. The CDR3 nucleotides are TGCGCCAGCAGCTTGGCCGGCGGGGAGAACTATGGCTACACCTTC. Its translation: CASSLAGGENYGYTF.

The V call is TRBV5-1, the J call TRBJ2-7, with 7 bases identical to TRBD1. Germline lookup yields CDR1 SGHRS and CDR2 YFSETQ. The junction had 12 bases not matched to a gene; V was cut back by 4 bases and J by 5 bases. CDR3 length equals 15 residues. This CDR3 reads CASSQTGTVVNEQYF. CDR3 in DNA: TGCGCCAGCAGCCAAACCGGGACAGTTGTCAACGAGCAGTACTTC.

The rearrangement uses TRBV10-2 and TRBJ2-2; D remains unclear. From germline, CDR1 is WSHSY and CDR2 SAAADI. The CDR3 runs to 16 residues. The V end was cut by 3 bases, the J end by 6 bases, with 17 bases between. In nucleotides, the CDR3 is TGCGCCAGCAGTGAAACCTACATCCACCGGGCCGGGGAGCTGTTTTTT. Its translation: CASSETYIHRAGELFF.

This rearrangement joins TRBV28 to TRBJ1-2; weak D call: TRBD1 (5 bases). Germline lookup yields CDR1 MDHEN and CDR2 SYDVKM. V lost 6 bases and J 7 bases, leaving 24 bases between the germline ends. The CDR3 is made up of 16 amino acids. The CDR3 region has the DNA TGTGCCAGCAGCCCATCAGATGTCGGGGGTAAAGGTGGCTACACCTTC. This gives the protein CASSPSDVGGKGGYTF.

Note on this clone: The junction departs from the called germline gene at one end, perhaps through a read error. V usage is TRBV7-7 and J usage is TRBJ1-1; 7 bases line up with TRBD1. The CDR3 runs 15 residues. Germline V lookup: CDR1 SSHAT, CDR2 FNYEAQ (reference sequence). Written as DNA, the CDR3 is TGTGCTAGCAGCAAACTAAACAGGGGAAACACTGAAGCTTTCTTT. Its protein product is CASSKLNRGNTEAFF.

This chain joins TRBV6-1 and TRBJ2-7; 9 nucleotides match TRBD1. The V gene's germline CDR1 is MNHNS and CDR2 SASEGT. The CDR3 has 13 residues. With 6 bases clipped from V and 3 bases from J, the junction kept 3 bases outside the gene matches. CDR3 residues: CASSLDRGYEQYF. CDR3 DNA sequence: TGTGCCAGCAGCCTGGACAGGGGCTACGAGCAGTACTTC.